Listed below are T cell receptor beta chains from one sample, sequenced in a study of blood T cell repertoires in COVID-19. Method: immunoSEQ multiplex PCR; TCRdb's copy keeps in-frame clones and lacks some. The repertoire has 200,000 to 250,000 clones, approximately 83% of them found once; the top ten carry 4.8%. Material: PBMCs or T cells enriched from blood (not recorded which). All receptors come from a woman in her forties or fifties who had been exposed to COVID-19. Both conserved end residues are part of each CDR3. The order of the fields is CDR3 protein, CDR3 DNA, V gene, J gene, D gene, clone size. The D gene is left open where the match is weak. Expanded clones get a size class; other rows say once, few or many, or leave the size out.

CDR3aa: CASSNPGQGTDTQYF
CDR3nt: TGTGCCAGTAGTAACCCGGGACAGGGGACAGATACGCAGTATTTT
v_gene: TRBV19
j_gene: TRBJ2-3
d_gene: TRBD1
abundance: few

CDR3aa: CASRRGGNTGELFF
CDR3nt: TGTGCCAGTCGCCGGGGGGGGAACACCGGGGAGCTGTTTTTT
v_gene: TRBV6-5
j_gene: TRBJ2-2
d_gene: TRBD2
abundance: .

CDR3aa: CASSIVDRSSGANVLTF
CDR3nt: TGTGCCAGTAGTATTGTGGACAGAAGCTCTGGGGCCAACGTCCTGACTTTC
v_gene: TRBV19
j_gene: TRBJ2-6
d_gene: .
abundance: once

CDR3aa: CASSTELAIDEQYF
CDR3nt: TGTGCCAGCAGTACGGAGCTAGCGATCGACGAGCAGTACTTC
v_gene: TRBV27
j_gene: TRBJ2-7
d_gene: .
abundance: .

CDR3aa: CASSISQGIGYTF
CDR3nt: TGTGCCAGCAGCATTTCCCAGGGCATTGGCTACACCTTC
v_gene: TRBV14
j_gene: TRBJ1-2
d_gene: .
abundance: .

CDR3aa: CATSDTRGSQPQHF
CDR3nt: TGTGCCACCAGTGACACCAGGGGAAGTCAGCCCCAGCATTTT
v_gene: TRBV24-1
j_gene: TRBJ1-5
d_gene: .
abundance: .

CDR3aa: CASSQQGQGAPGANVLTF
CDR3nt: TGTGCCAGCAGCCAGCAGGGACAGGGGGCGCCAGGGGCCAACGTCCTGACTTTC
v_gene: TRBV5-5
j_gene: TRBJ2-6
d_gene: TRBD1
abundance: .

CDR3aa: CASSETVGNTIYF
CDR3nt: TGTGCCAGCAGTGAGACAGTTGGAAACACCATATATTTT
v_gene: TRBV6-1
j_gene: TRBJ1-3
d_gene: .
abundance: .

CDR3aa: CASSYQTGGGKLFF
CDR3nt: TGTGCCAGCAGTTATCAGACAGGGGGCGGAAAACTGTTTTTT
v_gene: TRBV6-5
j_gene: TRBJ1-4
d_gene: TRBD1
abundance: once

CDR3aa: CASSVAGGPYEQYF
CDR3nt: TGTGCCAGCAGCGTAGCGGGGGGGCCTTACGAGCAGTACTTC
v_gene: TRBV9
j_gene: TRBJ2-7
d_gene: TRBD2
abundance: once

CDR3aa: CASSPKASLGGGPLEQYF
CDR3nt: TGTGCCAGCAGCCCCAAAGCCTCCCTTGGCGGGGGGCCCTTAGAGCAGTACTTC
v_gene: TRBV7-8
j_gene: TRBJ2-7
d_gene: TRBD2
abundance: .

CDR3aa: CASRPTGVGNTIYF
CDR3nt: TGTGCCAGTAGACCTACAGGGGTCGGAAACACCATATATTTT
v_gene: TRBV3-1/TRBV3-2
j_gene: TRBJ1-3
d_gene: TRBD1
abundance: once

CDR3aa: CASSLRWDRFNEQFF
CDR3nt: TGTGCCAGCAGCTTGAGGTGGGACAGGTTCAATGAGCAGTTCTTC
v_gene: TRBV11-3
j_gene: TRBJ2-1
d_gene: TRBD1
abundance: .

CDR3aa: CASSSPGQAYGYTF
CDR3nt: TGTGCCAGCAGTTCACCGGGACAGGCCTATGGCTACACCTTC
v_gene: TRBV28
j_gene: TRBJ1-2
d_gene: TRBD1
abundance: once

CDR3aa: CASSPMSSYEQYF
CDR3nt: TGTGCCAGCAGCCCTATGAGCTCCTACGAGCAGTACTTC
v_gene: TRBV9
j_gene: TRBJ2-7
d_gene: .
abundance: .

CDR3aa: CASSSRLPGGYTF
CDR3nt: TGTGCCAGCAGCTCGCGACTTCCCGGAGGCTACACCTTC
v_gene: TRBV5-8
j_gene: TRBJ1-2
d_gene: .
abundance: .

CDR3aa: CASSPGQSHSPLHF
CDR3nt: TGTGCCAGCAGCCCCGGACAGTCCCATTCACCCCTCCACTTT
v_gene: TRBV7-8
j_gene: TRBJ1-6
d_gene: .
abundance: .

CDR3aa: CASSFSGSYEQYF
CDR3nt: TGTGCCAGCAGCTTTAGCGGCTCCTACGAGCAGTACTTC
v_gene: TRBV5-6
j_gene: TRBJ2-7
d_gene: .
abundance: once

CDR3aa: CASSPPEWLWGYTF
CDR3nt: TGTGCCAGCTCACCACCCGAGTGGTTGTGGGGCTACACCTTC
v_gene: TRBV18
j_gene: TRBJ1-2
d_gene: .
abundance: many

CDR3aa: CASSLDYTGPYTF
CDR3nt: TGTGCCAGCAGCTTAGATTACACAGGTCCCTACACCTTC
v_gene: TRBV7-2
j_gene: TRBJ1-2
d_gene: .
abundance: .

CDR3aa: CASSISRRGTLTHTQYF
CDR3nt: TGTGCCAGCAGCATATCCCGGCGGGGGACCCTCACGCATACGCAGTATTTT
v_gene: TRBV11-2
j_gene: TRBJ2-3
d_gene: TRBD2
abundance: once

CDR3aa: CASSWTGLSGANVLTF
CDR3nt: TGTGCCAGCAGCTGGACAGGACTATCTGGGGCCAACGTCCTGACTTTC
v_gene: TRBV5-6
j_gene: TRBJ2-6
d_gene: .
abundance: .